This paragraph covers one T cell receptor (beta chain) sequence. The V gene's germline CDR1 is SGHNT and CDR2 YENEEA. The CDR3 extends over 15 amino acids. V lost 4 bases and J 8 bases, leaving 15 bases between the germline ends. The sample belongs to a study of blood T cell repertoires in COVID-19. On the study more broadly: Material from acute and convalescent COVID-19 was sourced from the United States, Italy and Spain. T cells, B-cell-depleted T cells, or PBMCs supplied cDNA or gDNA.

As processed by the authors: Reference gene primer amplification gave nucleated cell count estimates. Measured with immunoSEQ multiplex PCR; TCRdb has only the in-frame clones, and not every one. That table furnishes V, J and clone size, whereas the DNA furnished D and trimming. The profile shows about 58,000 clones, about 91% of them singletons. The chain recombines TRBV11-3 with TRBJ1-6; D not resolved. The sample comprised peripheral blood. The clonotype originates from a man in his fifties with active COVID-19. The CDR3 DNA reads TGTGCCAGCAGCTCGAGCCCGGGAGTTGATTCACCCCTCCACTTT. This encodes CASSSSPGVDSPLHF.